This T cell receptor beta chain was retrieved from a study of T cell changes during pregnancy in multiple sclerosis. CDR1 and CDR2 (germline): MDHEN, SYDVKM. Deletions cut 6 bases from V and 8 bases from J, with 19 bases between. The CDR3 runs 15 residues. Assay: immunoSEQ multiplex PCR; the TCRdb copy retains only in-frame clones and omits some. The data hold about 110,000 clones, with about 89% observed a single time. The rearrangement uses TRBV28 and TRBJ1-4; unclear D gene. The clonotype comes from a female donor with multiple sclerosis, enrolled in a pregnancy study. Here the sequenced sample was peripheral blood, taken before pregnancy. Here the CDR3 DNA reads TGTGCCAGCAGAAAACTGGGAGATTTCGAGGAAAAACTGTTTTTT. It specifies CASRKLGDFEEKLFF.